This T cell receptor beta chain was obtained from a study of T-cell memory formation after mild COVID-19. Study as a whole: Largely, the TCR clusters proved donor specific.

Study-wide points: A balance of CD4 and CD8 characterized clones contracting day 15 to 85, whereas later expanders leaned CD4+.

With regard to this clonotype: Its antigen remains unknown.

TCRdb re-derived calls from the 5' RACE reads in MiXCR, one entry per CDR3 protein. The sample gives hundreds of thousands of distinct CDR3 sequences, about 16% of which show up once; around a fifth is in the top ten. This receptor was taken from a man aged 18 to 30 who had mild COVID-19 (a few samples of this study predate the infection). Cell type and time point are not known. Sequenced material: PBMCs or a T cell subset sorted from them (not recorded which).

CDR3 loop: CASSEAGGKTYEQYF. CDR3 nucleotide sequence: TGTGCCAGCAGTGAAGCTGGGGGCAAGACCTACGAGCAGTACTTC. This chain joins TRBV2 and TRBJ2-7, with D tentatively TRBD1 (6 bases). The V end lost 0 bases, the J end lost 2 bases, and 11 bases lay between the germline ends. The CDR3 runs to 15 residues. CDR1 is SNHLY and CDR2 is FYNNEI in the germline V gene.